This is a list of T cell receptor beta chains from one sample in a study of blood T cell repertoires in COVID-19. Sequencing was performed with immunoSEQ multiplex PCR; in TCRdb, only in-frame clones are kept and a portion is missing. This sample yields 84,000 or so clones, of which 88% are seen a single time; just under 7.5% belongs to the top ten. The material sequenced was peripheral blood. The source is a man aged 65-85 years with acute or convalescent COVID-19. Each CDR3 is given with its conserved first and last residue. D genes are given only for firm matches. Size values are once, few and many counts, or a class for expanded clones, and some rows have none.

DNA | CDR3 | D | V | size | J
TGTGCCAGCAGTCGGTCAGGGGTTACCTACGAGCAGTACTTC | CASSRSGVTYEQYF | - | TRBV7-9 | - | TRBJ2-7
TGTGCCAGCAGCCCGGGACACCAGGAGGAAAAACTGTTTTTT | CASSPGHQEEKLFF | - | TRBV28 | - | TRBJ1-4
TGTGCCAGCAGCGTCGGTACAGGGGGTCCTAGCACAGATACGCAGTATTTT | CASSVGTGGPSTDTQYF | TRBD1 | TRBV9 | - | TRBJ2-3
TGTGCCAGCAGCCCTCTCGTCCTAGCGGGAGGGCTGTACGAGCAGTACTTC | CASSPLVLAGGLYEQYF | TRBD2 | TRBV28 | - | TRBJ2-7
TGTGCCAGCAGTTCTAACAGGGGGCGCTGGAACGAGCAGTACTTC | CASSSNRGRWNEQYF | TRBD1 | TRBV27 | - | TRBJ2-7
TGTGCCATCAGTGTGGAGGGAGTCACAGATACGCAGTATTTT | CAISVEGVTDTQYF | - | TRBV10-3 | - | TRBJ2-3
TGTGCCATCAGTAAGGACAGGAACTCTGGGGCCAACGTCCTGACTTTC | CAISKDRNSGANVLTF | TRBD1 | TRBV10-3 | - | TRBJ2-6
TGTGCCAGCTGCCCTCTAGACAGAAATCAGCCCCAGCATTTT | CASCPLDRNQPQHF | - | TRBV27 | - | TRBJ1-5
TGTGCCAGCAGTACAGGGAGCAATAATTCACCCCTCCACTTT | CASSTGSNNSPLHF | - | TRBV28 | - | TRBJ1-6
TGTGCCAGCTCACCAGGGACAGGGAATCAGCCCCAGCATTTT | CASSPGTGNQPQHF | TRBD1 | TRBV18 | few | TRBJ1-5
TGTGCCAGCAGAAACGACAGGGATACAGCTAATGAAAAACTGTTTTTT | CASRNDRDTANEKLFF | - | TRBV21-1 | - | TRBJ1-4
TGTGCCAGCAGTGAAGGGGGTAGGAGGGTCGATACGCAGTATTTT | CASSEGGRRVDTQYF | - | TRBV6-1 | - | TRBJ2-3
TGTGCCAGCAGCTTCATGAGTGTGGGGGCTGGCACAGATACGCAGTATTTT | CASSFMSVGAGTDTQYF | - | TRBV5-8 | - | TRBJ2-3
TGTGCCAGCAGCTTACTAGGCTCAGATACGCAGTATTTT | CASSLLGSDTQYF | - | TRBV7-3 | - | TRBJ2-3
TGTGCCAGCATTGGCAGCGGGACAGGGGGCTACGAGCAGTACTTC | CASIGSGTGGYEQYF | TRBD1 | TRBV28 | - | TRBJ2-7
TGTGCCAGCAGTCCGTGGAACACTGAAGCTTTCTTT | CASSPWNTEAFF | - | TRBV11-2 | once | TRBJ1-1
TGTGCCATCAGCGCCCGGACTAGCGGGAGCTCCTACAATGAGCAGTTCTTC | CAISARTSGSSYNEQFF | TRBD2 | TRBV10-3 | - | TRBJ2-1
TGTGCCAGTAGTACCCCGGGACAGGGGTACGAGCAGTACTTC | CASSTPGQGYEQYF | TRBD1 | TRBV19 | - | TRBJ2-7
TGCAGCGTTCCATCTAGTACTAGAGACACCGGGGAGCTGTTTTTT | CSVPSSTRDTGELFF | - | TRBV29-1 | - | TRBJ2-2
TGTGCCAGCAGCTTGGAAAACAGGGGGGTCAGCTATGGCTACACCTTC | CASSLENRGVSYGYTF | TRBD1 | TRBV5-4 | - | TRBJ1-2